Below, 23 T cell receptor beta chains from the same sample are listed, as sequenced in a study of technical replicates of blood from a few donors. Clones were read by immunoSEQ multiplex PCR, and TCRdb kept only the in-frame ones, dropping some. Here the sample spans about 78,000 clones, 95% being singletons. What was sequenced was T cells isolated from PBMCs. These receptors all come from a human donor in good health.

The rearrangement links TRBV20-1 to TRBJ2-7; 7 nucleotides align to TRBD2. The germline gives CDR1 DFQATT, CDR2 SNEGSKA (reference sequence). The CDR3 totals 11 residues. V lost 3 bases and J lost 6; bases outside the gene matches: 2. In DNA form, the CDR3 reads TGCAGTGCTAGCGGGGGGTTCGAGCAGTACTTC. Translation: CSASGGFEQYF.

The chain links TRBV28 to TRBJ2-3, with D tentatively TRBD2 (6 bases). Germline V gene data show CDR1 as MDHEN and CDR2 as SYDVKM. The CDR3 contains 15 residues. Trimming left V 4 bases short and J 10 bases short, with 21 bases between. CDR3 region: CASSSEGPFEAAQYF. As DNA, the CDR3 is TGTGCCAGCAGTTCGGAGGGCCCCTTCGAGGCGGCGCAGTATTTT. The whole variable domain, filled in from reference TRBV28 and TRBJ2-3, reads DVKVTQSSRYLVKRTGEKVFLECVQDMDHENMFWYRQDPGLGLRLIYFSYDVKMKEKGDIPEGYSVSREKKERFSLILESASTNQTSMYLCASSSEGPFEAAQYFGPGTRLTVL.

V and J are TRBV30 and TRBJ1-3; tentatively, D is TRBD1 (5 bases). The V gene lost 4 bases and the J gene lost 4 bases, with 8 bases spanning the gap. This CDR3 spans 12 amino acids. Germline CDR1 and CDR2: GTSNPN and SVGIG (reference sequence). The CDR3 region has the DNA TGTGCCTGGATCCGGGGGGGAAACACCATATATTTT. It specifies CAWIRGGNTIYF.

CDR3 sequence (DNA): TGTGCCAGCAGAGTAGCGGGAGTGGAGACCCAGTACTTC. It translates to CASRVAGVETQYF. The V call is TRBV6-5, the J call TRBJ2-5; 9 bases are shared with TRBD2. The CDR3 is made up of 13 amino acids. Trimming took 6 bases from V and 5 from J; bases not matched to a gene: 4. Looked up from germline, CDR1 is MNHEY and CDR2 is SVGAGI.

The chain uses TRBV10-2 and TRBJ2-7; no firm D call. Germline CDR1 is WSHSY and CDR2 is SAAADI. The CDR3 spans 12 residues. V gave up 9 bases and J gave up 0 bases, with 9 bases separating them. The CDR3 DNA reads TGCGCCAGTAACAGCTACTCCTACGAGCAGTACTTC. Translating it yields CASNSYSYEQYF.

The chain carries TRBV11-2 and TRBJ2-7; TRBD2 is a possible D gene (5 bases). The germline gives CDR1 SGHAT, CDR2 FQNNGV. The CDR3 sequence is 18 residues long. V lost 3 bases and J 4 bases, leaving 25 bases between the germline ends. CDR3 protein: CASSLPQLIPPRAYEQYF. In DNA form, the CDR3 reads TGTGCCAGCAGCTTGCCCCAGCTGATTCCCCCGCGGGCGTACGAGCAGTACTTC.

The rearrangement uses TRBV6-1 and TRBJ1-4; D perhaps matches TRBD1 (5 bases). V lost 8 bases and J 8 bases, leaving 12 bases between the germline ends. The CDR3 has 12 amino acids. Per germline, CDR1 MNHNS and CDR2 SASEGT. The CDR3 nucleotides read TGTGCCAGCTGGGGCGGAGAGGAAAAACTGTTTTTT. Protein sequence: CASWGGEEKLFF.

A note on this clone: An end of the junction does not agree with germline; a read error may underlie this. The chain combines TRBV28 with TRBJ2-7, with 13 bases lining up with TRBD2. The CDR3 consists of 18 residues. Per the germline V gene, CDR1 is MDHEN and CDR2 is SYDVKM. The CDR3 sequence: CASSLRTFFTSGRASVNF. The CDR3, as DNA: TGTGCCAGCAGTTTACGAACCTTTTTTACTAGCGGGAGGGCCTCAGTAAACTTC.

The count of this clone is one. V and J are TRBV20-1 and TRBJ1-4, with no clear D. V lost 8 bases and J 7 bases, leaving 11 bases between the germline ends. The CDR3 has 11 residues. Germline lookup yields CDR1 DFQATT and CDR2 SNEGSKA (reference sequence). Here the CDR3 reads CSTIAPEKLFF. The CDR3 DNA reads TGCAGTACCATAGCGCCTGAAAAACTGTTTTTT.

The chain uses TRBV4-1 and TRBJ2-7, with 11 bases lining up with TRBD1. The CDR3 covers 14 residues. Trimming cost V 5 bases and J 5 bases; bases outside gene matches: 5. The germline CDR1 and CDR2 sequences are MGHRA and YSYEKL. The CDR3: CASSAGQGADEQYF. CDR3 in DNA: TGCGCCAGCAGCGCCGGACAGGGGGCTGACGAGCAGTACTTC.

The gene calls are TRBV7-6 and TRBJ2-1, with a tentative D call TRBD1 (5 bases). The ends were cut back, 5 bases at V and 7 bases at J, with 15 bases in the middle. The CDR3 loop spans 14 amino acids. Looked up from germline, CDR1 is SGHVS and CDR2 is FNYEAQ. The CDR3: CASSPRQFQNEQFF. The CDR3 nucleotides read TGTGCCAGCAGCCCCAGACAGTTTCAGAATGAGCAGTTCTTC.

The V gene is TRBV5-1, the J gene TRBJ2-7, with 12 positions matching TRBD2. From germline, CDR1 is SGHRS and CDR2 YFSETQ. This CDR3 region has 15 residues. V gave up 0 bases and J gave up 2 bases; unmatched junction bases: 0. The CDR3 DNA reads TGCGCCAGCAGCTTGGGACTAGCGGGGGCCTACGAGCAGTACTTC. Translation gives CASSLGLAGAYEQYF.

The rearrangement joins TRBV6-4 to TRBJ1-1; unclear D gene. This CDR3 has 14 amino acids. Germline V CDR1 and CDR2: MRHNA, SNTAGT. The V end was cut by 6 bases, the J end by 4 bases, with 15 bases between. CDR3 loop: CASSVDIRGTEAFF. The DNA for the CDR3 is TGTGCCAGCAGCGTCGATATACGGGGCACTGAAGCTTTCTTT.

The chain links TRBV5-1 to TRBJ2-3; the match to TRBD2 covers 8 bases. Germline CDR1 and CDR2: SGHRS and YFSETQ. V shed 1 base, J shed 6 bases, and the junction held 22 bases outside the gene matches. The CDR3 length is 20 residues. The CDR3 spells CASSLYPVDNKISGGDTQYF. DNA for the CDR3: TGCGCCAGCAGCTTGTATCCCGTAGACAACAAGATCTCGGGGGGGGATACGCAGTATTTT.

V gene TRBV5-1 combines with J gene TRBJ2-1; TRBD2 matches at 8 bases. Looked up from germline, CDR1 is SGHRS and CDR2 is YFSETQ. With V trimmed by 4 bases and J by 4 bases, 4 bases remained unmatched. The CDR3 length is 14 residues. CDR3 sequence reads: CASSPRLAYNEQFF. The DNA for the CDR3 is TGCGCCAGCAGCCCGCGACTAGCGTACAATGAGCAGTTCTTC.

The V call is TRBV2, the J call TRBJ2-1; TRBD1 aligns across 7 bases. The V gene's germline CDR1 is SNHLY and CDR2 FYNNEI. After removal of 8 bases from V and 3 bases from J, the junction contained 16 bases not matched to a gene. CDR3 size: 17 residues. CDR3 protein: CASGVGTEYLSYNEQFF. The CDR3 region has the DNA TGTGCCAGCGGGGTAGGGACAGAGTATTTGAGCTACAATGAGCAGTTCTTC.

The gene calls are TRBV5-1 and TRBJ2-7; D is ambiguous. CDR1 and CDR2 from the germline V gene are SGHRS and YFSETQ. V lost 0 bases to trimming and J lost 3 bases, with 4 bases between them. The CDR3 loop spans 12 amino acids. CDR3 residues: CASSLVSYEQYF. The CDR3 coding sequence is TGCGCCAGCAGCTTGGTGAGCTACGAGCAGTACTTC.

The gene calls are TRBV4-2 and TRBJ2-7; TRBD1 matches 8 bases. J was trimmed by 2 bases and V by 1 base; bases with no gene match: 4. The CDR3 consists of 15 residues. Per germline, CDR1 LGHNA and CDR2 YNFKEQ. The CDR3 DNA reads TGTGCCAGCAGCCAAGTTGGACAGGGAGCCTACGAGCAGTACTTC. This translates into CASSQVGQGAYEQYF.

The chain recombines TRBV6-1 with TRBJ2-2; D unclear. The V end was cut by 3 bases, the J end by 8 bases, with 7 bases between. The CDR3 has 12 residues. CDR1 MNHNS and CDR2 SASEGT come from the germline V gene. The CDR3: CASSETSGELFF. CDR3 in DNA: TGTGCCAGCAGTGAGACTTCGGGGGAGCTGTTTTTT.

This sequence joins TRBV11-2 and TRBJ1-1; 8 nucleotides line up with TRBD1. Unmatched junction bases numbered 11, after V lost 6 bases and J lost 5 bases. This CDR3 comprises 15 residues. The V gene's germline CDR1 is SGHAT and CDR2 FQNNGV. This chain's CDR3 is CASSSGRDRRTEAFF. CDR3 nucleotide sequence: TGTGCCAGCAGTTCCGGAAGGGACAGGCGGACTGAAGCTTTCTTT.

J is TRBJ2-5 and V is TRBV19, with 7 bases identical to TRBD2. The germline CDR1 and CDR2 sequences are LNHDA and SQIVND (reference sequence). CDR3 size: 13 residues. Trimming removed 8 bases from V and 1 base from J; junction bases left unmatched: 4. CDR3 in amino acids: CASQRGLQETQYF. DNA of the CDR3: TGTGCCAGTCAGCGGGGCCTCCAAGAGACCCAGTACTTC.

The table lists this clone with a count of one. The CDR3: CASSFGTGGGYGYTF. The DNA for the CDR3 is TGCGCCAGCAGCTTCGGGACAGGGGGCGGCTATGGCTACACCTTC. J is TRBJ1-2 and V is TRBV5-1; 12 bases fit TRBD1. V shed 2 bases and J 4 bases; nucleotides not matched to a gene: 3. The germline V gene encodes CDR1 SGHRS and CDR2 YFSETQ. This CDR3 contains 15 residues.

The chain links TRBV19 to TRBJ2-3; 7 bases are a match to TRBD2. Per germline, CDR1 LNHDA and CDR2 SQIVND (reference sequence). CDR3 length: 15 residues. J was trimmed by 2 bases and V by 5 bases; bases with no gene match: 7. The CDR3 nucleotides read TGTGCCAGTAGTGGAGTAGCGGGCCCCACAGATACGCAGTATTTT. Its protein is CASSGVAGPTDTQYF.